The T cell receptor beta chain under discussion was sequenced for a study of control samples from healthy donors and cancer patients (dated by TCRdb to between 2020 and 2021). The receptor library was made with the immunoSEQ multiplex PCR assay. Imported from immuneACCESS, the table was reduced by TCRdb to in-frame sequences with V and J called. These copies leave out some clones; in studies compared against another copy, an unresolved V gene accounts for under half, and the cause of the remainder is not known. This sample lists 110,000 to 150,000 clones; roughly 92% were detected once. Jointly, the top ten make up around 11% of the sample. Points on this clone: The antigen it recognizes is unknown. Base qualities are not recorded, but no much larger clone differs from it by a single base.

The V and J ends are trimmed by 3 bases and 2 bases, leaving 14 bases between them. According to the germline V gene, CDR1 reads KGHDR and CDR2 reads SFDVKD. Inclusive of the bounding cysteine and phenylalanine, the CDR3 is 16 residues long. The read is trimmed to its CDR3 DNA, 48 bases read in frame from base 1. The rearrangement combines TRBV24-1 with TRBJ2-3, with TRBD1 as a weak D call on 6 bases. The sample was blood. This receptor was obtained from a young man in good health. This receptor has the CDR3 CATSDTNRENTDTQYF. The nucleotide sequence is given as TGTGCCACCAGTGATACCAACAGGGAAAACACAGATACGCAGTATTTT.